This T cell receptor beta chain is drawn from a study of cytomegalovirus exposure and HLA in healthy donors (dated by TCRdb to the late 2010s). With respect to the entire study: An earlier analysis of roughly 610 of the donors reported 276 Gb of sequence data and approximately 120 million unique TCR beta sequences obtained from approximately 180 million T cells. The study combined high-throughput TCR immunosequencing, statistical association of individual TCRs with disease status, and machine learning to predict cytomegalovirus infection status. Every repertoire in the discovery cohort had been generated on one and the same sequencing platform. The study used immunosequencing to profile the T cell repertoires of some 600 subjects and linked those repertoires to cytomegalovirus serostatus. Rather than drawing on any new phenotypic data, the later analysis identified candidate immune exposures from TCR beta sequences and the way those sequences occurred across donors. Several DR-DQ haplotypes were treated as single units for association and clustering because of strong linkage in the cohort. Typing coverage varied by locus: about 620-630 donors for A, B, C, DRB1 and DQB1; roughly 510 for DQA1; about 590 for DPA1; some 470 for DPB1. Among the roughly 400 genotyped donors, roughly 80% belonged to the genetic ancestry cluster associated with self-reported Caucasian donors. Across approximately 400 genotyped donors of the cohort, an average of approximately 240,000 unique TCR beta nucleotide sequences per donor were sequenced, and approximately 19% of those sequences were non-productive. Donor age, sex, ethnicity and CMV serostatus were compiled together with the repertoire data. To study patterns of TCR occurrence, a later analysis re-analyzed previously published TCR beta repertoires from several hundred donors and added high-resolution HLA genotyping. HLA typing included class I and class II loci at four-digit resolution. An early release that covered around 590 HLA-typed donors contained approximately 300 gigabases of sequencing data and around 85 million unique TCR sequences. The study was designed to test whether signatures of past pathogen exposure could be identified by cataloging public T cell receptors. An earlier analysis of about 600 of the donors used high-throughput TCR beta sequencing to judge whether each TCR beta V gene segment behaved as functional or pseudogenic. A separate validation cohort of roughly 110 different subjects was used in addition to the roughly 720-subject first cohort. In a later genetic analysis, genome-wide SNP genotypes for about 65% of the 666 donors were used, and that subset was treated as a discovery cohort.

Library preparation employed the immunoSEQ multiplex PCR assay. For the multiplex PCR, a mixture combining 60 forward primers for TCR Vbeta segments and 13 reverse primers for TCR Jbeta segments was used. The CDR3 region of rearranged TCR beta genes was amplified from genomic DNA with a multiplex PCR assay. Amplified TCR beta libraries were sequenced as 87-base-pair reads on the Illumina HiSeq System. For the original study's pipeline: Across the roughly 700 repertoires, a later analysis counted 75 million to 90 million unique TCR beta chains, roughly 11 million of which were shared by at least two donors. Raw reads were error-corrected and collapsed into unique sequences with a nearest-neighbor algorithm that merged closely related sequences to remove PCR and sequencing errors. To assign V, D and J gene segments, CDR3 sequences were aligned to IMGT reference sequences. Each retained sequence needed at least a six-nucleotide match to both a V gene segment and a J gene segment. A rearrangement was called productive if the CDR3 had no stop codons and remained in frame with V and J, and every other rearrangement was called non-productive. Following IMGT convention, CDR3 was defined as the stretch from the second conserved V-encoded cysteine to the conserved J-encoded phenylalanine. The earlier analysis of about 590 of the donors excluded sequences that lacked an unambiguous match to a single V gene segment. An earlier analysis of several hundred of the donors classified V segments as functional when productive rearrangements were above 56.7% and as segregating when the standard deviation between donors was above 5%. To diagnose cytomegalovirus status from the catalog of TCR beta chain sequences, a statistical classification framework was built. In a later analysis, V and J genes were assigned by comparing TCR nucleotide sequences against IMGT/GENE-DB human TR gene sequences. Using the TCRdist pipeline, a later analysis assigned CDR3 sequences along with most-parsimonious VDJ recombination scenarios. In a later analysis, each TCR beta chain was defined by its CDR3 amino acid sequence together with its V-gene family, and reads without a unique V-gene family were excluded. A later analysis removed 600 or so highly shared, low-generation-probability nucleotide sequences to deal with suspected cross-contamination and a sequencing artifact. In a later analysis, a clonal expansion index was calculated for each public chain from normalized within-repertoire ranks of inferred template counts. Generation probabilities in a later analysis came from a VDJ recombination model fitted to out-of-frame rearrangements, and those results were checked against IGoR. Hypergeometric tests were used in a later analysis to score TCR-TCR, TCR-HLA and TCR-CMV co-occurrence, with a repertoire-size bias correction applied to the TCR pairs. To estimate false discovery rates, a later analysis permuted the HLA or CMV assignments 20 times. In a later analysis, co-occurring TCRs were grouped with DBSCAN, and TCRdist sequence similarity was added when clustering was performed within HLA-allele-positive subsets. For co-occurrence clustering, repertoires with fewer than 30,000 or more than 120,000 public chains were excluded, along with roughly 5 repertoires with anomalous nucleotide sharing. TCRdb retrieved this table from immuneACCESS and kept in-frame rearrangements only. Not all clones are present; in checked studies, unresolved V genes account for under half, and no reason is known for the remainder. V, J and clone size were drawn from that table, and D and trimming were deduced from the DNA. The sample has tens of thousands of clones on record. Around 1.1% of the sample lies in the top ten.

Overall study outcomes, separate from this receptor: A later analysis found that HLA-associated TCR beta chains were more clonally expanded and had lower generation probabilities than equally common non-associated chains. About 17 rarely observed V segments, including chromosome 9 orphons, were excluded from the earlier analysis of 550 to 700 of the donors because counts were too low. In a later genetic analysis, fewer N-insertions in productive TCRs were reported among donors in an Asian-associated ancestry cluster than the approximately 710-donor mean. CMV serostatus was the only immune exposure information available for the cohort. The cohort was sequenced for TCR beta chains only, and without alpha or paired-chain data the features that could be detected were limited. Several of the top co-occurrence clusters appeared to be linked to parvovirus B19, influenza, CMV and Epstein-Barr virus, according to a later analysis. Some IMGT-functional V segments, including TRBV6-2 and TRBV6-3, could not be distinguished by the 87-base-pair reads and were therefore excluded. In vitro tests confirmed that a few of the cytomegalovirus-associated TCR beta chains recognize cytomegalovirus antigens. Cytomegalovirus status was reported to be diagnosed by the classifier with high specificity and sensitivity in both the original and validation cohorts. Across donors, most TCR sequences were observed very rarely, whereas some public TCRs were present in many individuals. An association between a missense DCLRE1C variant and V-gene and J-gene trimming of TCR beta chains was found in a later genetic analysis and replicated in an independent cohort. A total of about 180 TCR beta chains were listed by the study as associated with cytomegalovirus. In a later analysis, most CMV-associated TCR beta chains were found to appear HLA-restricted, with HLA associations seemingly driven largely by CMV exposure. A later analysis associated approximately 17,000 TCR beta sequences with specific HLA alleles at a false discovery rate of 0.05. A further reported finding was that TCR beta sequences accurately predicted the HLA-A and HLA-B alleles for most subjects in the first cohort. An earlier analysis of some 560 of the donors showed that most TCR beta V segments appeared in productive rearrangements either about 87% or about 30% of the time, which broadly matched IMGT annotations. A cluster of highly shared sequence variants was judged likely to represent a technical artifact of the sequencing pipeline. According to the authors, the approach could potentially be generalized to other disease states and immunological phenotypes. HLA typing was unavailable for some donors at each locus, so association tests used only the typed subset. Correlated functional status among segregating V segments might be attributable to linkage disequilibrium, but an unknown experimental factor could not be ruled out. Sequencing depth was assumed to be roughly uniform across donors in the presence/absence analyses, though that assumption may not hold. When HLA alleles, especially DR and DQ, strongly co-occurred, TCR associations were difficult to assign to individual alleles. A later analysis found that TCR association rates varied across HLA loci, with DRB1 alleles showing the most associated TCRs and HLA-C alleles the fewest.

CDR1 LNHDA and CDR2 SQIVND were looked up in the germline V gene (reference sequence). The V and J ends are trimmed by 8 bases and 0 bases, leaving 10 bases between them. The CDR3 sequence holds 14 residues, the cysteine and phenylalanine included. The kept DNA is CDR3 alone, 42 bases in frame from the first base. The cohort consisted of 600 to 700 healthy bone marrow donors. All cohort members were sampled while nominally healthy, although unrecorded immune exposures were likely present. The donor was CMV seronegative and belonged to the group of 352 seronegative cohort members. A peripheral blood sample was collected from each donor, and TCR beta sequencing was performed on peripheral blood mononuclear cells. The Qiagen DNeasy Blood Extraction Kit was used to extract genomic DNA from the blood cell samples. Worth noting for this clone: What antigen it recognizes has not been identified.

The sequenced material came from PBMCs. This TCR derives from a woman aged 25 to 39 in good health and CMV-seronegative. Recombination joined TRBV19 with TRBJ2-2; perhaps TRBD1 is the D gene, with 6 bases matching. The CDR3 protein: CASAGDANTGELFF. The sequenced DNA is TGTGCCAGTGCAGGGGATGCGAACACCGGGGAGCTGTTTTTT.